This entry lists 20 T cell receptor beta chains sequenced from one sample in a study of response to subunit inactivated influenza vaccine. TCRdb called the RT-PCR reads again in MiXCR, with one record for every CDR3 protein. The sample holds 250,000 to 350,000 distinct CDR3 sequences, roughly 20% seen once. The specimen comprised PBMCs from blood, sampled about 19 months after vaccination. The receptors come from a man aged 45-69 years who received an inactivated influenza vaccine.

This clonotype showed up just a few times. This rearrangement joins TRBV7-8 to TRBJ1-1; 8 nucleotides match TRBD1. J was trimmed by 1 base and V by 5 bases; bases with no gene match: 6. This CDR3 is built from 15 residues. CDR1 is SGHVS, CDR2 FQNEAQ, per germline. CDR3 amino acids: CASSVPGTGNTEAFF. As DNA, the CDR3 is TGTGCCAGCAGCGTCCCCGGGACAGGGAACACTGAAGCTTTCTTT.

This clonotype was found a few times. At one of its ends the junction is not consistent with the germline gene, which may arise from a read error. The chain carries TRBV7-6 and TRBJ2-1; 8 nucleotides match TRBD2. Germline values: CDR1 SGHVS, CDR2 FNYEAQ. This CDR3 is 15 amino acids long. CDR3 DNA sequence: TGTGCCAGCACCTTAGTAGCGGGGAGTTACAATGAGCAGTTCTTC. Amino acid sequence: CASTLVAGSYNEQFF.

V gene TRBV7-9 combines with J gene TRBJ2-7; 15 nucleotides align to TRBD2. V dropped 3 bases and J dropped 5; count of bases not matched to a gene: 2. This CDR3 contains 15 residues. In germline, CDR1 is SEHNR, CDR2 FQNEAQ (reference sequence). CDR3 in DNA: TGTGCCAGCAGCTTGGGGACTAGCGGGAGGCACGAGCAGTACTTC. Its translation is CASSLGTSGRHEQYF.

This sequence joins TRBV23-1 and TRBJ2-3, with D perhaps matching TRBD1 or TRBD2 (6 bases each). TRBV23-1 is an ORF for which the function is uncertain. The CDR3 runs 11 residues. Trimming cost V 7 bases and J 13 bases, with 15 bases left between them. As DNA, the CDR3 is TGCGCCAGCAAGAAGGGGGGCCCGGAGTATTTT. As protein: CASKKGGPEYF.

This sequence joins TRBV12-3 or TRBV12-4 and TRBJ2-7, with 7 bases matching TRBD1. The trim removed 7 bases at V and 6 bases at J, leaving 9 bases unmatched. The CDR3 is 13 amino acids. The CDR3 here is CASTENSGGEQYF. As DNA, the CDR3 is TGTGCCAGCACCGAAAACTCAGGGGGCGAGCAGTACTTC.

This clonotype was detected a few times. J is TRBJ2-1 and V is TRBV5-1; TRBD1 matches 7 bases. Germline CDR1 is SGHRS and CDR2 is YFSETQ. The CDR3 contains 16 residues. V was clipped by 0 bases and J by 4 bases; unmatched bases: 7. CDR3 residues: CASSLDQGVVYNEQFF. CDR3 bases: TGCGCCAGCAGCTTGGATCAGGGGGTAGTGTACAATGAGCAGTTCTTC.

This clonotype was detected a few times. This chain connects TRBV4-2 to TRBJ1-2; tentatively, D is TRBD1 (5 bases). This CDR3 is 13 amino acids long. CDR1 and CDR2 (germline): LGHNA, YNFKEQ. Trimming cost V 5 bases and J 2 bases, with 9 bases left between them. CDR3: CASSARDNYGYTF. The CDR3 bases are TGTGCCAGCAGCGCCCGGGACAACTATGGCTACACCTTC.

Many counts were recorded for this clonotype. The rearrangement joins TRBV29-1 to TRBJ1-2; 7 nucleotides line up with TRBD1. The J segment lost 3 bases and the V segment lost 1 base, leaving 2 bases of the junction unmatched. Germline V gene data show CDR1 as SQVTM and CDR2 as ANQGSEA. This CDR3 region has 13 residues. The CDR3 loop is CSVEGDRDYGYTF. CDR3 bases: TGCAGCGTTGAAGGGGACAGAGACTATGGCTACACCTTC.

This sequence joins TRBV4-3 and TRBJ1-2; 9 nucleotides line up with TRBD1. V lost 1 base, J lost 4 bases, and 7 bases stayed unmatched. Germline V gene lookup returns CDR1 LGHNA and CDR2 YSLEER. The CDR3 totals 16 residues. The CDR3 nucleotides are TGCGCCAGCAGCCAAGGATCGACAGGGGGAACCTATGGCTACACCTTC. It yields the protein CASSQGSTGGTYGYTF.

The CDR3 DNA follows: TGTGCCAGCAAGAGCTCCTACGAGCAGTACTTC. This codes for CASKSSYEQYF. The chain combines TRBV6-5 with TRBJ2-7; D unclear. V lost 7 bases, J lost 0 bases, and 4 bases lay in between. Germline V gene data show CDR1 as MNHEY and CDR2 as SVGAGI. The CDR3 is made up of 11 amino acids.

This clonotype has just one count. The rearrangement links TRBV9 to TRBJ2-7; TRBD2 agrees at 9 bases. V shed 4 bases and J 2 bases; nucleotides not matched to a gene: 4. The CDR3 runs 14 residues. CDR1 and CDR2 (germline): SGDLS, YYNGEE. The CDR3 region has the DNA TGTGCCAGCAGCCCTAGCGGGGTAACCTACGAGCAGTACTTC. Translating gives CASSPSGVTYEQYF. Variable domain in full (rest from reference TRBV9 and TRBJ2-7): DSGVTQTPKHLITATGQRVTLRCSPRSGDLSVYWYQQSLDQGLQFLIQYYNGEERAKGNILERFSAQQFPDLHSELNLSSLELGDSALYFCASSPSGVTYEQYFGPGTRLTVT.

The chain couples TRBV27 to TRBJ2-1, with D tentatively TRBD1 or TRBD2 (5 bases each). CDR1 and CDR2 (germline): MNHEY, SMNVEV (reference sequence). CDR3 length: 15 residues. V was pared by 1 base and J by 6 bases, with 13 bases between. The CDR3 region has the DNA TGTGCCAGCAGTTTATTGGGGCTAGCACCCAATGAGCAGTTCTTC. The encoded protein is CASSLLGLAPNEQFF.

This clonotype has only a few counts. The chain recombines TRBV6-2 or TRBV6-3 with TRBJ2-3; the match to TRBD1 covers 10 bases. The V gene's germline CDR1 is MNHEY and CDR2 SVGEGT. This CDR3 is built from 20 residues. J gave up 0 bases and V 5 bases, and 17 bases lay outside the gene matches. CDR3 loop: CASSPLGTGETTTSTDTQYF. The CDR3 region has the DNA TGTGCCAGCAGTCCGCTGGGGACAGGGGAGACCACTACTAGCACAGATACGCAGTATTTT.

This clonotype was observed a handful of times. V is TRBV6-5 and J is TRBJ1-5, with D unresolved. This CDR3 spans 13 amino acids. V was pared by 0 bases and J by 3 bases, with 3 bases between. Germline lookup yields CDR1 MNHEY and CDR2 SVGAGI. In nucleotides, the CDR3 is TGTGCCAGCAGTTACTCTTTCAATCAGCCCCAGCATTTT. Amino acid sequence: CASSYSFNQPQHF.

This clonotype was counted only a few times. CDR3 sequence reads: CASTPDRPQGNEKLFF. In DNA, the CDR3 is TGTGCCAGCACCCCGGACAGGCCTCAGGGTAATGAAAAACTGTTTTTT. V is TRBV25-1 and J is TRBJ1-4, with 7 bases matching TRBD1. Germline CDR1 reads MGHDK; CDR2 reads SYGVNS. Trimming cost V 7 bases and J 4 bases; bases outside gene matches: 12. This CDR3 is built from 16 residues.

This clonotype was counted between two and nine times. The chain combines TRBV6-1 with TRBJ1-2, with unresolved D. Looked up from germline, CDR1 is MNHNS and CDR2 is SASEGT. The CDR3 spans 15 residues. V lost 6 bases to trimming and J lost 4 bases, with 18 bases between them. The CDR3 sequence is CASRPGLAWSYGYTF. CDR3 coding DNA: TGTGCCAGCAGGCCCGGCCTGGCGTGGAGCTATGGCTACACCTTC.

The chain has TRBV4-2 and TRBJ2-2, with D hard to call. Trimming cost V 0 bases and J 1 base, with 6 bases left between them. This CDR3 contains 15 residues. Germline V gives CDR1 LGHNA, CDR2 YNFKEQ. The CDR3 nucleotides read TGTGCCAGCAGCCAAGAGGTCCAGAACACCGGGGAGCTGTTTTTT. Translated: CASSQEVQNTGELFF.

This chain links TRBV25-1 with TRBJ1-2; no definite D call. Germline-derived CDR1 and CDR2 are MGHDK and SYGVNS. This CDR3 spans 11 amino acids. Between the trimmed V and J ends, which lost 5 bases and 7 bases, there was a span of 8 bases. For the CDR3, the DNA is TGTGCCAGCAGTTGGGGTTTTGGCTACACCTTC. Translated: CASSWGFGYTF.

This chain connects TRBV3-1 to TRBJ2-1; the match to TRBD2 covers 9 bases. The CDR3 is 14 residues long. CDR1 is LGHDT, CDR2 YNNKEL, per germline (reference sequence). V shed 6 bases, J shed 4 bases, and the junction held 4 bases outside the gene matches. The CDR3 reads CASRSGGKYNEQFF. Here the CDR3 DNA reads TGTGCCAGCAGGAGCGGGGGGAAGTACAATGAGCAGTTCTTC.

This clonotype was counted only a few times. This rearrangement joins TRBV27 to TRBJ1-2; D gene uncertain. V lost 3 bases to trimming and J lost 4 bases, with 9 bases between them. Germline V gives CDR1 MNHEY, CDR2 SMNVEV (reference sequence). The length of the CDR3 is 13 residues. Here the CDR3 DNA reads TGTGCCAGCAGTTTCGTGGGCAGCTATGGCTACACCTTC. It encodes CASSFVGSYGYTF.